This T cell receptor beta chain was sequenced for a study of T-cell reconstitution after alpha-beta-depleted transplantation in children. TCRbeta library construction was performed incorporating unique molecular identifiers. TCRdb processed the PCR reads anew with MiXCR; each CDR3 protein has one entry. The data show 700,000 or so distinct CDR3 sequences, with about an eighth seen just once and roughly 0.84% held by the top ten. In germline, CDR1 is SGHKS, CDR2 YYEKEE (reference sequence). V lost 3 bases, J lost 5 bases, and 24 bases lay in between. The CDR3 runs to 17 residues. The rearrangement joins TRBV5-5 to TRBJ2-7, with D unclear. The sequences come from PBMCs, collected before TCRalphabeta/CD19-depleted stem cell transplant. The sequence came from a girl aged 2-10 years with congenital amegakaryocytic thrombocytopenia, due to receive a stem cell transplant. CDR3 coding DNA: TGTGCCAGCAGCTCAACCTTTGTCGGGTCTCGGGCTAACGAGCAGTACTTC. This translates into CASSSTFVGSRANEQYF.